The clone carrying this TCR beta chain appeared a single time. What it binds is unknown. Sequencing was performed with immunoSEQ multiplex PCR; in TCRdb, only in-frame clones are kept and a portion is missing. In the table there are about 85,000 clones, 80% to 95% of which are singletons. The CDR3 consists of 13 residues. Germline CDR1 is LGHNA and CDR2 is YNFKEQ. The germline V and J ends were trimmed by 4 bases and 8 bases, with 12 bases remaining between them. This sample is drawn from a study of T cell responses to AZD1222 COVID-19 vaccine. General study findings and limits: Variant regions that are unmutated are reportedly the target of nearly half of spike-specific TCRs.

The source is an adult who received the AZD1222 COVID-19 vaccine. The chain uses TRBV4-2 and TRBJ1-3; possibly TRBD1 for D (6 bases). This material consisted of peripheral blood, taken 28 days after the second AZD1222 dose. CDR3 DNA sequence: TGTGCCAGCAGCCGGAATAGGGGGGACACCATATATTTT. It encodes CASSRNRGDTIYF.